Below, 6 T cell receptor beta chains from the same sample are listed, as sequenced in a study of blood T cell repertoires in COVID-19. Assay used: immunoSEQ multiplex PCR; TCRdb lists only in-frame clones, some missing. Of fewer than 200,000 clones in the sample, over 65% were seen once. What was sequenced was peripheral blood. The receptors shown here come from a man in his fifties or sixties with acute or convalescent COVID-19.

The rearrangement links TRBV7-3 to TRBJ2-3; D possibly corresponds to TRBD2 (5 bases). The germline CDR1 and CDR2 sequences are SGHTA and FQGTGA. The CDR3 contains 15 residues. V was pared by 5 bases and J by 1 base, with 13 bases between. The CDR3 DNA reads as TGTGCCAGCAGCCCCCCCGGGGTCCGCACAGATACGCAGTATTTT. Translated, it gives CASSPPGVRTDTQYF.

The CDR3 loop reads CASRLGQGGDTQYF. The CDR3 DNA reads TGTGCCAGCAGACTAGGACAGGGAGGAGATACGCAGTATTTT. The gene calls are TRBV6-5 and TRBJ2-3; 8 bases match TRBD1. The CDR3 length is 14 residues. Per germline, CDR1 MNHEY and CDR2 SVGAGI. Trimming removed 6 bases from V and 5 bases from J; junction bases left unmatched: 7.

This clone showed up just once. The genes are TRBV19 and TRBJ1-4, with 9 bases lining up with TRBD1. The CDR3 covers 14 residues. Trimming cost V 4 bases and J 5 bases; bases outside gene matches: 2. Germline V lookup: CDR1 LNHDA, CDR2 SQIVND (reference sequence). CDR3 loop: CASSRGQGNEKLFF. The CDR3 coding sequence is TGTGCCAGTAGTAGAGGACAGGGGAATGAAAAACTGTTTTTT.

The rearrangement uses TRBV14 and TRBJ2-3, with D possibly TRBD1 on 6 matching bases. Trimming stripped 3 bases from V and 3 bases from J, with 13 bases between. This CDR3 is built from 15 residues. The germline CDR1 and CDR2 sequences are SGHDN and FVKESK. The CDR3 sequence: CASSQIGGRTDTQYF. CDR3 nucleotide sequence: TGTGCCAGCAGCCAGATAGGGGGTCGGACAGATACGCAGTATTTT.

The chain links TRBV7-9 to TRBJ1-2, with D perhaps TRBD1 (5 bases). Germline-derived CDR1 and CDR2 are SEHNR and FQNEAQ (reference sequence). V was pared by 5 bases and J by 5 bases, with 18 bases between. The CDR3 length is 15 residues. The CDR3 reads CASSPRAQAGYGYTF. CDR3 in DNA: TGTGCCAGCAGCCCCCGGGCCCAGGCAGGGTATGGCTACACCTTC.

The chain carries TRBV7-3 and TRBJ2-7; a possible D gene is TRBD2 (5 bases). Looked up from germline, CDR1 is SGHTA and CDR2 is FQGTGA. Trimming stripped 5 bases from V and 0 bases from J, with 11 bases between. The CDR3 extends over 14 amino acids. The CDR3 is CASSPYGSSYEQYF. The DNA of the CDR3 is TGTGCCAGCAGCCCTTATGGGAGCTCCTACGAGCAGTACTTC.